Presented here are 27 T cell receptor beta chains from one specimen sequenced in a study of beta chain features in type 1 diabetes. The investigators reverse transcribed all of the isolated RNA, so they sequenced expressed TCRB transcripts. Assay: immunoSEQ multiplex PCR; the TCRdb copy retains only in-frame clones and omits some. In the table there are around 310,000 clones, 11% of which are singletons. Sequencing used naive CD4+ T cells from blood. These TCRs come from a woman aged 25 to 45 in good health.

This clone was picked up one time. The CDR3 is CASSLTQGSSYEQYF. CDR3 nucleotide sequence: TGTGCCAGCTCACTAACCCAGGGCAGCTCCTACGAGCAGTACTTC. The chain is built from TRBV18 and TRBJ2-7; a weak D match, TRBD1 (5 bases). V was trimmed by 4 bases and J by 0 bases, leaving 13 bases between them. Per germline, CDR1 KGHSH and CDR2 LQKENI. CDR3 length: 15 amino acids.

The gene calls are TRBV18 and TRBJ2-5; D might be TRBD2 (6 bases). Germline values: CDR1 KGHSH, CDR2 LQKENI. V dropped 0 bases and J dropped 7 bases, with 15 bases sitting between them. The length of the CDR3 is 15 residues. For the CDR3, the DNA is TGTGCCAGCTCACCACCGTCGGGGCGGGAAGGGACCCAGTACTTC. Encoded protein: CASSPPSGREGTQYF.

This clone was counted only a few times. The chain links TRBV25-1 to TRBJ2-7; 8 bases are a match to TRBD1. The CDR3 is made up of 15 amino acids. Germline CDR1 MGHDK, CDR2 SYGVNS. J was trimmed by 2 bases and V by 3 bases; bases with no gene match: 6. The CDR3 spells CASSDIWTGTYEQYF. In DNA, the CDR3 is TGTGCCAGCAGTGACATATGGACAGGGACCTACGAGCAGTACTTC.

The CDR3 sequence: CASSLGSGEETQYF. CDR3 nucleotide sequence: TGTGCCAGCAGCTTAGGCTCGGGGGAAGAGACCCAGTACTTC. This chain connects TRBV11-2 to TRBJ2-5, with a weak D call TRBD2 (6 bases). Germline lookup yields CDR1 SGHAT and CDR2 FQNNGV. The V and J ends lost 1 base and 3 bases respectively, with 9 bases between them. The CDR3 runs 14 residues.

The chain recombines TRBV10-3 with TRBJ1-5, with a possible D match to TRBD1 (5 bases). There are 17 residues in the CDR3. Germline V CDR1 and CDR2: ENHRY, SYGVKD. Trimming pared 8 bases from V and 0 bases from J, leaving 20 bases between. The DNA for the CDR3 is TGTGCCATCGGCGCAAAACAGGACAACCTTAGCAATCAGCCCCAGCATTTT. It encodes CAIGAKQDNLSNQPQHF.

The chain carries TRBV30 and TRBJ2-2, with 11 bases identical to TRBD1. The CDR3 loop spans 18 amino acids. Losses at the gene ends were 0 bases for V and 7 bases for J; bases not matched to a gene: 13. Germline lookup yields CDR1 GTSNPN and CDR2 SVGIG (reference sequence). CDR3 sequence (DNA): TGTGCCTGGAGTGTACGCCTCCCGGGACAGGGGGGGGGCGGGGAGCTGTTTTTT. Translated, it gives CAWSVRLPGQGGGGELFF.

This clone was picked up a small number of times. The chain couples TRBV6-1 to TRBJ1-2; 8 positions agree with TRBD1. With 6 bases clipped from V and 3 bases from J, the junction kept 9 bases outside the gene matches. CDR1 is MNHNS, CDR2 SASEGT, per germline. This CDR3 contains 15 residues. CDR3 sequence: CASRKTGQGDYGYTF. As DNA, the CDR3 is TGTGCCAGCAGAAAGACCGGACAGGGCGACTATGGCTACACCTTC.

The J gene is TRBJ2-7, the V gene TRBV23-1; the D gene is possibly TRBD1 (5 bases). TRBV23-1 is filed as an ORF, its function uncertain. The germline V and J ends were trimmed by 4 bases and 3 bases, with 13 bases remaining between them. The CDR3 runs 14 residues. CDR3 sequence: CASSLPDSIYEQYF. The CDR3 DNA is TGCGCCAGCAGTCTTCCAGACAGTATCTACGAGCAGTACTTC.

This chain links TRBV4-2 with TRBJ2-7; 10 nucleotides align to TRBD2. Germline V CDR1 and CDR2: LGHNA, YNFKEQ. The CDR3 length is 17 residues. The trim removed 3 bases at V and 1 base at J, leaving 9 bases unmatched. The CDR3 region has the DNA TGTGCCAGCAGCCACGGTACCGGGACTAGCGTTTCCTACGAGCAGTACTTC. This translates into CASSHGTGTSVSYEQYF.

This clone was seen a handful of times. This sequence joins TRBV11-1 and TRBJ1-1; D might be TRBD1 (5 bases). The germline V gene has CDR1 SGHAT and CDR2 FQDESV (reference sequence). V was pared by 2 bases and J by 10 bases, with 14 bases between. The length of the CDR3 is 13 residues. The DNA of the CDR3 is TGTGCCAGCAGCTTACGGCAGGGTATACGAGCTTTCTTT. This sequence encodes CASSLRQGIRAFF. Based on the CDR3 plus reference TRBV11-1 and TRBJ1-1, the full variable domain is EAEVAQSPRYKITEKSQAVAFWCDPISGHATLYWYRQILGQGPELLVQFQDESVVDDSQLPKDRFSAERLKGVDSTLKIQPAELGDSAMYLCASSLRQGIRAFFGQGTRLTVV.

The chain uses TRBV19 and TRBJ2-7; tentatively, D is TRBD1 (5 bases). Germline assignment: CDR1 LNHDA and CDR2 SQIVND (reference sequence). V lost 0 bases and J 6 bases, leaving 15 bases between the germline ends. The CDR3 totals 15 residues. CDR3 amino acids: CASSIDPTGPTEQYF. The DNA for the CDR3 is TGTGCCAGTAGTATAGATCCAACAGGACCTACCGAGCAGTACTTC.

This clone was seen only a few times. This rearrangement joins TRBV4-2 to TRBJ1-2; the D is unclear. Germline V gene data show CDR1 as LGHNA and CDR2 as YNFKEQ. The ends were cut back, 0 bases at V and 5 bases at J, with 7 bases in the middle. The CDR3 loop spans 13 amino acids. The CDR3 DNA sequence: TGTGCCAGCAGCCAAGAGGCGGCTTATGGCTACACCTTC. Its translation: CASSQEAAYGYTF.

The CDR3 region is CASSFLQSQETQYF. CDR3 coding DNA: TGTGCCAGCAGCTTTTTACAGAGCCAAGAGACCCAGTACTTC. The chain joins TRBV7-2 to TRBJ2-5; no clear D gene. CDR3 size: 14 residues. Looked up from germline, CDR1 is SGHTA and CDR2 is FQGNSA. Deletions cut 3 bases from V and 1 base from J, with 9 bases between.

This clone came up many times. The chain employs TRBV30 and TRBJ2-4, with a tentative D call TRBD1 (6 bases). V lost 4 bases, J lost 6 bases, and 19 bases lay in between. Germline CDR1 and CDR2: GTSNPN and SVGIG (reference sequence). The CDR3 is made up of 15 amino acids. The CDR3, as DNA: TGTGCCTGGATCCATCCCTCGGACAGCCGAAACATTCAGTACTTC. This sequence encodes CAWIHPSDSRNIQYF.

This clone was seen more than once but under ten times. J is TRBJ2-6 and V is TRBV7-9; a weak D match, TRBD1 (5 bases). The CDR3 covers 15 residues. The V end was cut by 1 base, the J end by 4 bases, with 8 bases between. CDR1 and CDR2 (germline): SEHNR, FQNEAQ (reference sequence). The CDR3 loop is CASSLGGTGANVLTF. CDR3 DNA sequence: TGTGCCAGCAGCTTAGGGGGCACCGGGGCCAACGTCCTGACTTTC.

This chain links TRBV7-9 with TRBJ2-1, with D unresolved. V lost 6 bases and J lost 10, with 16 bases in between. This CDR3 has 13 residues. CDR1 and CDR2 (germline): SEHNR, FQNEAQ (reference sequence). This chain's CDR3 is CASRVEEREEQFF. DNA of the CDR3: TGTGCCAGCAGAGTTGAAGAGCGCGAGGAGCAGTTCTTC.

This clone was detected only a few times. This chain uses TRBV9 with TRBJ2-2; 8 bases agree with TRBD2. This CDR3 is 17 amino acids long. Germline values: CDR1 SGDLS, CDR2 YYNGEE. Unmatched junction bases numbered 10, after V lost 0 bases and J lost 6 bases. The CDR3 reads CASSVDGRAILAGELFF. CDR3 bases: TGTGCCAGCAGCGTAGACGGGAGGGCCATTCTGGCCGGGGAGCTGTTTTTT.

This clone was seen only a few times. The gene calls are TRBV7-2 and TRBJ1-5, with a possible D match to TRBD1 (6 bases). V was cut by 6 bases and J by 4 bases, with 16 bases left in between. The CDR3 covers 15 residues. CDR1 is SGHTA and CDR2 is FQGNSA in the germline V gene. The CDR3 DNA is TGTGCCAGCAGGCCGACAGGTAGTTGGAATCAGCCCCAGCATTTT. Encoded protein: CASRPTGSWNQPQHF.

V usage is TRBV11-2 and J usage is TRBJ2-1; D ambiguous. The V end was cut by 0 bases, the J end by 0 bases, with 12 bases between. Germline V gene lookup returns CDR1 SGHAT and CDR2 FQNNGV. The length of the CDR3 is 17 residues. CDR3 in DNA: TGTGCCAGCAGCTTAGATCCCCGCTTGAGCTCCTACAATGAGCAGTTCTTC. This encodes CASSLDPRLSSYNEQFF.

This clone was observed a handful of times. The V call is TRBV18, the J call TRBJ2-2; TRBD1 matches at 10 bases. CDR3 size: 16 residues. The germline gives CDR1 KGHSH, CDR2 LQKENI. Trimming cost V 4 bases and J 2 bases; bases outside gene matches: 4. The CDR3 spells CASSRGDRGNTGELFF. CDR3 nucleotides: TGTGCCAGCTCACGCGGGGACAGGGGAAACACCGGGGAGCTGTTTTTT.

J is TRBJ2-1 and V is TRBV11-1; no clear D. CDR1 is SGHAT, CDR2 FQDESV, per germline (reference sequence). Trimming took off 3 bases at V and 2 bases at J, with 5 bases between the two ends. This CDR3 has 13 amino acids. CDR3 nucleotides: TGTGCCAGCAGCTTCGACACCTACAATGAGCAGTTCTTC. This translates into CASSFDTYNEQFF.

This clone was seen a few times. V and J are TRBV7-8 and TRBJ2-7; the match to TRBD2 covers 7 bases. CDR3 length equals 14 residues. Germline V gives CDR1 SGHVS, CDR2 FQNEAQ. Losses at the gene ends were 4 bases for V and 0 bases for J; bases not matched to a gene: 3. The chain's CDR3 is CASSSGGFSYEQYF. DNA of the CDR3: TGTGCCAGCAGCTCGGGGGGTTTCTCCTACGAGCAGTACTTC.

In this sample, this clone turned up a few times. The rearrangement links TRBV28 to TRBJ2-7; 12 bases map to TRBD2. J lost 7 bases, V lost 6 bases, and 10 bases had no gene match. Germline CDR1 MDHEN, CDR2 SYDVKM. The CDR3 has 15 residues. The DNA for the CDR3 is TGTGCCAGCAGGACGCCGGGACTAGCGGGCCTTGAGCAGTACTTC. This sequence encodes CASRTPGLAGLEQYF.

This clone occurred a few times. The chain recombines TRBV7-9 with TRBJ1-2; weak D call: TRBD1 (6 bases). Trimming left V 3 bases short and J 2 bases short, with 10 bases between. Germline loops: CDR1 SEHNR, CDR2 FQNEAQ (reference sequence). The CDR3 consists of 14 residues. The CDR3 DNA reads TGTGCCAGCAGCTTCGGGACAACCAACTATGGCTACACCTTC. It codes for CASSFGTTNYGYTF.

The J gene is TRBJ1-1, the V gene TRBV7-2; D not resolved. Trimming removed 6 bases at V and 1 base at J, with 9 bases between. The germline CDR1 and CDR2 sequences are SGHTA and FQGNSA. This CDR3 is 13 amino acids long. DNA for the CDR3: TGTGCCAGCAGTTTACATAGGAACACTGAAGCTTTCTTT. Protein product: CASSLHRNTEAFF.

This clone was counted between two and nine times. The V gene is TRBV5-1, the J gene TRBJ2-3; D may be TRBD2 (5 bases). Between the trimmed V and J ends, which lost 4 bases and 3 bases, there was a span of 12 bases. This CDR3 region has 14 residues. Germline V gene lookup returns CDR1 SGHRS and CDR2 YFSETQ. The CDR3 spells CASSAPSGTDTQYF. In DNA form, the CDR3 reads TGCGCCAGCAGCGCACCGTCGGGGACAGATACGCAGTATTTT. Drawing the rest from reference TRBV5-1 and TRBJ2-3, the complete variable domain is KAGVTQTPRYLIKTRGQQVTLSCSPISGHRSVSWYQQTPGQGLQFLFEYFSETQRNKGNFPGRFSGRQFSNSRSEMNVSTLELGDSALYLCASSAPSGTDTQYFGPGTRLTVL.

This clone occurred a few times. The rearrangement links TRBV30 to TRBJ1-2; D is undetermined. V lost 8 bases, J lost 8 bases, and 12 bases lay in between. The CDR3 is 10 residues long. Germline values: CDR1 GTSNPN, CDR2 SVGIG (reference sequence). The CDR3 DNA is TGTGCCCGACACGGGGAGGGCTACACCTTC. Protein sequence: CARHGEGYTF.